A single sample is the source of the 27 T cell receptor beta chains below, sequenced in a study of blood T cells in healthy people across ages (dated by TCRdb to about 2015). The receptor library was made with 5' RACE. Sequencer: Illumina HiSeq 2500. A second PCR of roughly 7 to 11 cycles was performed with a sample-barcoded 5' primer and a J-beta primer mix. TCRdb trimmed public reads at Q25 via fastp, called clones via MiXCR and kept in-frame beta chains. Under each unique CDR3 protein, matching rows form one entry showing the most common genes and DNA. The sample records hundreds of thousands of distinct CDR3 sequences, nearly 25% of which are singletons. Around 10% of the sample is in the top ten clones. The same data also contributed to another study, on T cells of mothers and their children.

Sequenced: blood. The receptors here all came from a boy younger than 18 in good health.

This clonotype has a handful of counts. The junction departs from germline at one end; a sequencing error may be responsible. The genes are TRBV25-1 and TRBJ2-2; D might be TRBD2 (5 bases). The CDR3 is made up of 12 amino acids. In germline, CDR1 is MGHDK, CDR2 SYGVNS. The CDR3 is CASSGETGELFF. CDR3 in DNA: TGTGCCAGCAGTGGGGAGACCGGGGAGTTGTTTTTT.

V is TRBV11-2 and J is TRBJ2-7, with D hard to call. CDR3 size: 15 residues. V gave up 3 bases and J gave up 2 bases, with 14 bases separating them. The germline CDR1 and CDR2 sequences are SGHAT and FQNNGV. The CDR3 loop is CASSFSRSAPYEQYF. Here the CDR3 DNA reads TGTGCCAGCAGCTTTAGCCGGAGTGCTCCCTACGAGCAGTACTTC.

The chain employs TRBV12-3 or TRBV12-4 and TRBJ1-1; D is uncertain. This CDR3 region has 13 residues. V was clipped by 6 bases and J by 1 base, with 9 bases between them. CDR3 in DNA: TGTGCCAGCAGCAAAACTGAGAACACTGAAGCTTTCTTT. Its translation: CASSKTENTEAFF.

As to this clonotype: This likely comes from a read error, as the CDR3 has no conserved phenylalanine or tryptophan at its end. The chain combines TRBV7-8 with TRBJ1-4; no reliable D call. With 1 base removed from V and 5 bases from J, the gap between germline ends came to 8 bases. The V gene's germline CDR1 is SGHVS and CDR2 FQNEAQ. The length of the CDR3 is 14 residues. CDR3 bases: TGTGCCAGCAGCTTAGTGGCAGCCAATGAAAAACTGTTTCTT. Amino acids: CASSLVAANEKLFL.

In the case of this clonotype: The junction and the germline gene differ at one end; a read error may be behind it. The J gene is TRBJ1-4, the V gene TRBV9; D is unclear. This CDR3 spans 16 amino acids. Germline V gene sequence: CDR1 SGDLS, CDR2 YYNGEE. CDR3 residues: CASSPGVPSTNEKLFF. The CDR3 coding sequence is TGTGCCAGCAGCCCCGGGGTCCCCTCAACCAATGAAAAACTGTTTTTT.

This chain uses TRBV9 with TRBJ2-7; 9 bases are a match to TRBD2. This CDR3 is built from 14 residues. V was pared by 4 bases and J by 4 bases, with 6 bases of the junction left unmatched. CDR1 SGDLS and CDR2 YYNGEE come from the germline V gene. The chain's CDR3 is CASSRSGGPYEQYF. In DNA form, the CDR3 reads TGTGCCAGCAGCCGTAGCGGGGGACCATACGAGCAGTACTTC.

This clonotype came up a few times. The rearrangement uses TRBV7-6 and TRBJ2-1, with 9 bases that match TRBD2. CDR3 size: 16 residues. With V trimmed by 5 bases and J by 5 bases, 10 bases remained unmatched. CDR1 and CDR2 (germline): SGHVS, FNYEAQ. The CDR3 is CASSVLLAGSNNEQFF. CDR3 sequence (DNA): TGTGCCAGCAGCGTCTTGCTAGCGGGGTCGAACAATGAGCAGTTCTTC.

In this sample, this clonotype turned up a few times. V usage is TRBV28 and J usage is TRBJ2-2; tentatively, D is TRBD2 (5 bases). Between the trimmed V and J ends, which lost 4 bases and 6 bases, there was a span of 15 bases. This CDR3 has 15 residues. CDR1 MDHEN and CDR2 SYDVKM come from the germline V gene. CDR3 region: CASSWRGRTSGELFF. CDR3 nucleotides: TGTGCCAGCAGTTGGCGAGGACGGACTTCCGGGGAGCTGTTTTTT.

V and J are TRBV25-1 and TRBJ2-7, with 9 bases that match TRBD1. The ends lost 4 bases at V and 0 bases at J; junction bases unmatched: 7. Germline V gene sequence: CDR1 MGHDK, CDR2 SYGVNS. The CDR3 has 16 residues. DNA of the CDR3: TGTGCCAGCAGTGCCCCCAGGACAGGGGACTCCTACGAGCAGTACTTC. Translation gives CASSAPRTGDSYEQYF.

This clonotype was found a few times. The chain is built from TRBV10-3 and TRBJ2-5; D not resolved. The CDR3 contains 16 residues. Per the germline V gene, CDR1 is ENHRY and CDR2 is SYGVKD. Trimming took off 3 bases at V and 3 bases at J, with 17 bases between the two ends. As DNA, the CDR3 is TGTGCCATCAGTGATTCGGGCCGAGTTGGGAAAGAGACCCAGTACTTC. Translated: CAISDSGRVGKETQYF.

Only a few counts were recorded for this clonotype. The chain combines TRBV6-5 with TRBJ2-1; D is ambiguous. Trimming took off 5 bases at V and 8 bases at J, with 10 bases between the two ends. Germline V gene lookup returns CDR1 MNHEY and CDR2 SVGAGI. CDR3 size: 12 residues. The CDR3 bases are TGTGCCAGCAGTCCCGGACGATATGAGCAGTTCTTC. Translated, it gives CASSPGRYEQFF.

This clonotype was seen only a few times. This chain uses TRBV7-3 with TRBJ2-7; weak D call: TRBD2 (6 bases). The tail of the sequence fits TRBJ2-1 better, so the J call may be wrong. The CDR3 has 14 amino acids. Per germline, CDR1 SGHTA and CDR2 FQGTGA. The CDR3 nucleotides are TGTGCCAGCAGCTTGGACGGGGGTTTCAATGAGCAGTTCTTC. This encodes CASSLDGGFNEQFF.

The rearrangement links TRBV29-1 to TRBJ2-7; TRBD1 agrees at 8 bases. Germline CDR1 SQVTM, CDR2 ANQGSEA. Unmatched junction bases numbered 5, after V lost 4 bases and J lost 3 bases. The CDR3 sequence is 13 residues long. For the CDR3, the DNA is TGCAGCGTTGCGACAGGGGTGGGCTACGAGCAGTACTTC. It encodes CSVATGVGYEQYF.

Worth noting for this clonotype: One junction end does not reproduce the germline sequence, and a read error may be involved. The V call is TRBV7-2, the J call TRBJ1-5; D remains ambiguous. There are 15 residues in the CDR3. The germline CDR1 and CDR2 sequences are SGHTA and FQGNSA. This CDR3 is CACSLGWSANQPQHF. The DNA of the CDR3 is TGTGCCTGCAGCTTAGGCTGGTCAGCTAATCAGCCCCAGCATTTT.

The sample holds a few counts of this clonotype. The chain couples TRBV12-3 or TRBV12-4 to TRBJ2-5; D is unresolved. Near its end, the DNA agrees better with TRBJ2-7, so the J call may be wrong. This CDR3 is 15 amino acids long. The CDR3 is CASSFEFLDHYEQYF. In DNA, the CDR3 is TGTGCCAGCAGTTTTGAGTTTCTGGACCACTACGAGCAGTACTTC.

This clonotype was observed a handful of times. The chain has TRBV29-1 and TRBJ2-5; the D gene is possibly TRBD1 (6 bases). Near its end, the DNA agrees better with TRBJ2-7, so the J call may be wrong. This CDR3 is built from 11 residues. Germline V gene data show CDR1 as SQVTM and CDR2 as ANQGSEA. The CDR3 DNA sequence: TGCAGCTCCAGGGACACCTACGAGCAGTACTTC. This codes for CSSRDTYEQYF.

This clonotype has at least ten counts. The chain uses TRBV7-3 and TRBJ2-3, with 9 nucleotides matching TRBD1. This CDR3 is built from 15 residues. Trimming took 5 bases from V and 2 from J; bases not matched to a gene: 5. Germline values: CDR1 SGHTA, CDR2 FQGTGA. The CDR3 sequence is CASSRDRDYTDTQYF. The CDR3 bases are TGTGCCAGCAGCCGGGACAGGGACTACACAGATACGCAGTATTTT.

The CDR3 DNA follows: TGTGCCAGCAGCCAGATTCCGGGACTACTCCACAATGAGCAGTTCTTC. This codes for CASSQIPGLLHNEQFF. This rearrangement joins TRBV4-2 to TRBJ2-1; 7 positions match TRBD2. J was trimmed by 5 bases and V by 3 bases; bases with no gene match: 10. The germline gives CDR1 LGHNA, CDR2 YNFKEQ. There are 16 residues in the CDR3.

The rearrangement links TRBV5-1 to TRBJ2-7, with TRBD1 identical over 8 bases. The CDR3 is made up of 15 amino acids. The germline V gene encodes CDR1 SGHRS and CDR2 YFSETQ. J was trimmed by 3 bases and V by 1 base; bases with no gene match: 6. CDR3 coding DNA: TGCGCCAGCAGCTTGTTGCAGGGGGCTTTCTACGAGCAGTACTTC. As protein: CASSLLQGAFYEQYF.

V and J are TRBV4-3 and TRBJ2-5; 12 positions match TRBD2. The J call is doubtful: the DNA matches TRBJ2-1 better. This CDR3 has 18 residues. Germline V CDR1 and CDR2: LGHNA, YSLEER. The CDR3 nucleotides read TGCGCCAGCAGCCAAGGAGCTCTAGCGGGGGGGCAATCCGGTGAGCAGTTCTTC. Its protein is CASSQGALAGGQSGEQFF.

This clonotype was counted between two and nine times. This chain joins TRBV5-1 and TRBJ1-2; TRBD1 is a possible D gene (5 bases). Germline-derived CDR1 and CDR2 are SGHRS and YFSETQ. The CDR3 is 15 residues long. V was cut by 3 bases and J by 8 bases, with 20 bases left in between. CDR3 protein: CASSSFVSGSQGYTF. The CDR3 DNA is TGCGCCAGCAGCTCGTTCGTGTCAGGGTCGCAGGGCTACACCTTC.

The chain uses TRBV15 and TRBJ2-3; D gene uncertain. Germline CDR1 LNHNV, CDR2 YYDKDF (reference sequence). CDR3 size: 14 residues. Trimming took 0 bases from V and 4 from J, leaving 8 bases between them. CDR3 region: CATSRDRASDTQYF. The DNA for the CDR3 is TGTGCCACCAGCAGAGATCGAGCCTCAGATACGCAGTATTTT.

This clonotype was seen a handful of times. The CDR3 coding sequence is TGCGCCAGCAGCTCCGAAGGACAGGGCGGCGGCTACACCTTC. Translation: CASSSEGQGGGYTF. This chain connects TRBV5-1 to TRBJ1-2; 8 positions match TRBD1. J lost 8 bases, V lost 3 bases, and 9 bases had no gene match. Germline V gene lookup returns CDR1 SGHRS and CDR2 YFSETQ. The CDR3 is 14 residues long.

This clonotype was observed a handful of times. The rearrangement links TRBV11-2 to TRBJ1-2, with 11 bases that match TRBD1. Germline CDR1 SGHAT, CDR2 FQNNGV. The CDR3 spans 15 residues. The ends lost 4 bases at V and 5 bases at J; junction bases unmatched: 6. CDR3 in DNA: TGTGCCAGCAGCTCGCCTCGGGACAGGGGGTATGGCTACACCTTC. Encoded protein: CASSSPRDRGYGYTF.

This clonotype was recorded at least ten times. V and J are TRBV5-1 and TRBJ2-5, with 8 bases lining up with TRBD1. CDR3 length equals 14 residues. Looked up from germline, CDR1 is SGHRS and CDR2 is YFSETQ. V lost 2 bases and J lost 4; bases outside the gene matches: 4. CDR3 sequence: CASSFGQGRETQYF. Here the CDR3 DNA reads TGCGCCAGCAGCTTTGGACAGGGACGAGAGACCCAGTACTTC.

Many counts were recorded for this clonotype. The CDR3 spells CSVANQETQYF. The CDR3 bases are TGCAGTGTCGCTAACCAAGAGACCCAGTACTTC. The chain couples TRBV20-1 to TRBJ2-5; unclear D gene. Germline V lookup: CDR1 DFQATT, CDR2 SNEGSKA (reference sequence). The CDR3 consists of 11 residues. Trimming removed 7 bases at V and 0 bases at J, with 6 bases between.

The chain is built from TRBV29-1 and TRBJ2-3; D tentatively fits TRBD1 or TRBD2 (7 bases each). The CDR3 totals 14 residues. Trimming left V 8 bases short and J 0 bases short, with 15 bases between. CDR1 is SQVTM and CDR2 is ANQGSEA in the germline V gene. CDR3 DNA: TGCAGCATCAGGGGGGGAAGAAGCACAGATACGCAGTATTTT. Translating gives CSIRGGRSTDTQYF.